This TCR beta chain was documented in a study of blood T cells in healthy people across ages. Germline V gives CDR1 MNHEY, CDR2 SVGAGI. The CDR3 loop spans 17 amino acids. Together with a sample-barcoded 5' primer, a J-beta primer mix was included in a second PCR lasting about 6 to 12 cycles. One entry per CDR3 protein results from TCRdb running MiXCR on the 5' RACE reads. The sample yields hundreds of thousands of distinct CDR3 sequences, over 40% seen once. Concerning this clonotype itself: The junction differs from germline at one of its ends, possibly a read error.

This clonotype originated in a woman aged 80 or over in good health. Sample: blood. The rearrangement links TRBV6-5 to TRBJ1-6, with D unclear. The CDR3 protein is CASSYSYGGNFNSSLHF. CDR3 sequence (DNA): TGTGCTAGCAGTTACTCTTATGGAGGGAACTTCAATTCATCCCTCCACTTT.